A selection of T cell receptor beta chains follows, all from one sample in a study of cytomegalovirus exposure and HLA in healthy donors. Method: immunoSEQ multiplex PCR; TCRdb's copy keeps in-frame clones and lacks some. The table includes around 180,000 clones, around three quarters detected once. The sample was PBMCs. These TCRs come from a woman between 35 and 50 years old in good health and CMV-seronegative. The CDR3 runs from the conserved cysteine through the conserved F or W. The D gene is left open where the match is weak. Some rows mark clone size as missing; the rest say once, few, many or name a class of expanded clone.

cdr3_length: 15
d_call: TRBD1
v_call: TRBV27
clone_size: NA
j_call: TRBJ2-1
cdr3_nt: TGTGCCAGCAGTTTATCAGTAAGGGGGCTGGATGAGCAGTTCTTC
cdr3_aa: CASSLSVRGLDEQFF

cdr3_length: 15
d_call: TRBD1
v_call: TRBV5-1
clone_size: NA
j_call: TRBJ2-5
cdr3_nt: TGCGCCAGCAGCTCCGGAACAGGGGTTTGGGAGACCCAGTACTTC
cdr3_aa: CASSSGTGVWETQYF

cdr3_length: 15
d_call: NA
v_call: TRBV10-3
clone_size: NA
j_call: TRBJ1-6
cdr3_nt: TGTGCCTCCGCCCCGGAGACAGGAGATAATTCACCCCTCCACTTT
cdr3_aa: CASAPETGDNSPLHF

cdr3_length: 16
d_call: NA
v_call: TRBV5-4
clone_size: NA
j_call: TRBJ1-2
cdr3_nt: TGTGCCAGCAGCTCTGTAGGAGGGACGGGGGGCTATGGCTACACCTTC
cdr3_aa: CASSSVGGTGGYGYTF

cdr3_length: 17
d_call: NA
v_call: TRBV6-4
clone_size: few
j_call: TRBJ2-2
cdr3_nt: TGTGCCAGCAGTGACTCGACTCGGCGTCATACTGACGGGGAGCTGTTTTTT
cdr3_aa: CASSDSTRRHTDGELFF

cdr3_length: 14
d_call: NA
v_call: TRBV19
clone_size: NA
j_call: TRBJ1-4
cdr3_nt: TGTGCCAGTAGTATAAAAGGGGCGGATGAAAAACTGTTTTTT
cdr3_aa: CASSIKGADEKLFF

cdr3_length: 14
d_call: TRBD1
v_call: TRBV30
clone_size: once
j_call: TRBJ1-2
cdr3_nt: TGTGCCTGCCCTATTGGGACAGGATGGGGTGGCTACACCTTC
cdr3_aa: CACPIGTGWGGYTF

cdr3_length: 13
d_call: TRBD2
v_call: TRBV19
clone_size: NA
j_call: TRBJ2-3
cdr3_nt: TGTGCCAGTACCCCGGGGGGGGCAGTAACGCAGTATTTT
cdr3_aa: CASTPGGAVTQYF

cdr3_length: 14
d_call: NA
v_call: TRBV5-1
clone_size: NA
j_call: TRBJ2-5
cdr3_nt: TGCGCCAGCAGCTCCGGGACTGGTAAAGAGACCCAGTACTTC
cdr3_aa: CASSSGTGKETQYF

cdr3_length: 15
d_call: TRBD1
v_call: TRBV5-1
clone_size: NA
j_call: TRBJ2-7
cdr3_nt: TGCGCCAGCAGCCCGACCGGGACAGGGGGCGACGAGCAGTACTTC
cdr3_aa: CASSPTGTGGDEQYF

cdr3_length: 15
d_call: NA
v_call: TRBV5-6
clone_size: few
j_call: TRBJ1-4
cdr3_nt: TGTGCCAGCAGTTATACAGGGAACGGCGAGGAAAAACTGTTTTTT
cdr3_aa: CASSYTGNGEEKLFF

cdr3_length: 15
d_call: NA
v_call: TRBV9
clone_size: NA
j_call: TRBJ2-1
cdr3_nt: TGTGCCAGCAGCGTAGGCTCTAGCTCCTACAATGAGCAGTTCTTC
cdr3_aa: CASSVGSSSYNEQFF

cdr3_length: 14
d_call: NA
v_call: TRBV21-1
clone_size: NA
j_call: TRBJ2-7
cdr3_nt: TGTGCCAGCAGTCCGGGACAGGGTGTCTACGAGCAGTACTTC
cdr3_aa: CASSPGQGVYEQYF

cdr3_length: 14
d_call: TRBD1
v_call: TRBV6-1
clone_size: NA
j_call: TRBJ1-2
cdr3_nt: TGTGCCAGCAGACTACAGGGGCGCTCCTATGGCTACACCTTC
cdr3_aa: CASRLQGRSYGYTF

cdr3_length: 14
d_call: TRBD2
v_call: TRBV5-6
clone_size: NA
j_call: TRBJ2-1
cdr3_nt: TGTGCCAGCAGCTTCGGGGGGGGATACAATGAGCAGTTCTTC
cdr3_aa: CASSFGGGYNEQFF

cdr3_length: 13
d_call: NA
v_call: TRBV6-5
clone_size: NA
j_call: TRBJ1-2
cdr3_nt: TGTGCCACCTTCACCCGGGGGGGCTATGGCTACACCTTC
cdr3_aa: CATFTRGGYGYTF

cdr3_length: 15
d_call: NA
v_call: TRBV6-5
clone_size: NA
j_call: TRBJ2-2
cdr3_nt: TGTGCCAGCAGGGATCTCGGAGCGGGCACCGGGGAGCTGTTTTTT
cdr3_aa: CASRDLGAGTGELFF

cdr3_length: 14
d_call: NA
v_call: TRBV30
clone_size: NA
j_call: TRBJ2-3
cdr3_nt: TGTGCCTGGACGCGCGAGCAGGGCAGAGATACGCAGTATTTT
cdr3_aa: CAWTREQGRDTQYF

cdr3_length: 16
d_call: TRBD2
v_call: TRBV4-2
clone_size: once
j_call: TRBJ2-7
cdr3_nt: TGTGCCAGCAGCCAAGATGGTACTAGCGGGAGCTACGAGCAGTACTTC
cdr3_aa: CASSQDGTSGSYEQYF

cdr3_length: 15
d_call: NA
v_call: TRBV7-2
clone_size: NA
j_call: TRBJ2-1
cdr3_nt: TGTGCCAGCAGCCCCAGGACAGTCAATCGCGATGAGCAGTTCTTC
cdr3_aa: CASSPRTVNRDEQFF

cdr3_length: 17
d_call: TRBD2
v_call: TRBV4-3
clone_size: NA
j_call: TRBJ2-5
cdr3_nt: TGCGCCAGCAGCCAAGTTCTTAGCGGGAGTGGGTCAGAGACCCAGTACTTC
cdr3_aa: CASSQVLSGSGSETQYF

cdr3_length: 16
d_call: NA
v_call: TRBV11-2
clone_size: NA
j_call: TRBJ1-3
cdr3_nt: TGTGCCAGCAGCCTCACCGTGGGGGGCTCTGGAAACACCATATATTTT
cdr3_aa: CASSLTVGGSGNTIYF

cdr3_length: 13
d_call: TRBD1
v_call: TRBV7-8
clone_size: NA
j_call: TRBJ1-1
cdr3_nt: TGTGCCAGCAGCCGGACAGGGAACACTGAAGCTTTCTTT
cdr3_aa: CASSRTGNTEAFF